This TCR beta chain was recorded in a study of blood T cell repertoires in COVID-19. Study-level information: Acute and convalescent COVID-19 specimens originated in the United States, Italy and Spain. Sample material is recorded as cDNA or gDNA derived from T cells, B-cell-depleted T cells, or PBMCs.

This CDR3 region has 15 residues. Per germline, CDR1 SNHLY and CDR2 FYNNEI. Losses at the gene ends were 8 bases for V and 4 bases for J; bases not matched to a gene: 8. As handled by the study authors: Estimation of nucleated cell counts was performed using reference gene primer amplification. Here immunoSEQ multiplex PCR was the method, and the copy in TCRdb shows in-frame clones only, minus some. V, J and clone size derive from that table, while D and trimming were established from the DNA sequence. The profile shows approximately 210,000 clones, roughly 80% of them singletons. The chain is built from TRBV2 and TRBJ2-2, with TRBD1 matching over 9 bases. The clonotype originates from an elderly woman with COVID-19, enrolled during active disease. The sample taken for sequencing was peripheral blood. DNA of the CDR3: TGTGCCAGCCAATTGGACAGGGGTACCACCGGGGAGCTGTTTTTT. Translating it yields CASQLDRGTTGELFF.